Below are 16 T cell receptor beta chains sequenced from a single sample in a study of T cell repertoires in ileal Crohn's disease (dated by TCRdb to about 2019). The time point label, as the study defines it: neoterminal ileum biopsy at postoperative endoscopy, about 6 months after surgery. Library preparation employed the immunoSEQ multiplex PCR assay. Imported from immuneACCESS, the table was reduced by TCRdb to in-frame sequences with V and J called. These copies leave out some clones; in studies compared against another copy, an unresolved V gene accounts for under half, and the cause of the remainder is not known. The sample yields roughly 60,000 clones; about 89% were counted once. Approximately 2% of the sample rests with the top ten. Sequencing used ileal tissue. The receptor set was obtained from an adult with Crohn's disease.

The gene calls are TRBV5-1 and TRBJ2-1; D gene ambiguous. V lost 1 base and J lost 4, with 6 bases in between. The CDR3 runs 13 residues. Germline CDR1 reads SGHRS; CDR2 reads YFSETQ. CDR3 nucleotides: TGCGCCAGCAGCTTGAGTCAGTACAATGAGCAGTTCTTC. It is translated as CASSLSQYNEQFF.

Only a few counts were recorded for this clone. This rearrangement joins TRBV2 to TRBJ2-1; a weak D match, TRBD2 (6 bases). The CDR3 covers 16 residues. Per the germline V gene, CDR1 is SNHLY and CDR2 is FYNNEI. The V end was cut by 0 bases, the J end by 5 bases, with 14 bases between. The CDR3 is CASSEAAGRLNNEQFF. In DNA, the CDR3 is TGTGCCAGCAGTGAAGCGGCGGGAAGACTAAACAATGAGCAGTTCTTC.

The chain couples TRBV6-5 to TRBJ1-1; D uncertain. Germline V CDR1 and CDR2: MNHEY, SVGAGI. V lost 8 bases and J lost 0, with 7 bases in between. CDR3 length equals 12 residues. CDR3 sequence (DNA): TGTGCCAGCCTTGACATGAACACTGAAGCTTTCTTT. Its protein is CASLDMNTEAFF.

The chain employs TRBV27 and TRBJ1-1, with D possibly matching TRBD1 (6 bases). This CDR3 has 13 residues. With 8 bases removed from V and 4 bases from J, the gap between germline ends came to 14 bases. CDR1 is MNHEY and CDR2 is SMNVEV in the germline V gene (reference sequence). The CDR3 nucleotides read TGTGCCAGCCGCAAGGGGGGGGGCACTGAAGCTTTCTTT. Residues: CASRKGGGTEAFF.

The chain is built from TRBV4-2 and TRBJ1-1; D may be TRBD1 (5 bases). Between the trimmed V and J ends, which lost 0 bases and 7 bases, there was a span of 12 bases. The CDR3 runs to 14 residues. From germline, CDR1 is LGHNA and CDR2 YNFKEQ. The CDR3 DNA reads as TGTGCCAGCAGCCAAGAGTCGTGGGGCAGTGAAGCTTTCTTT. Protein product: CASSQESWGSEAFF.

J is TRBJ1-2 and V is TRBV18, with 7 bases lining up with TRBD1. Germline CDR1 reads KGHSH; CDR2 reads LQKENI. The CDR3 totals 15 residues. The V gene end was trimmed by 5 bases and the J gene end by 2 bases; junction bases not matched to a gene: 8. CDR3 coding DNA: TGTGCCAGCTCATCGGGGACAGCAGGCAACTATGGCTACACCTTC. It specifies CASSSGTAGNYGYTF.

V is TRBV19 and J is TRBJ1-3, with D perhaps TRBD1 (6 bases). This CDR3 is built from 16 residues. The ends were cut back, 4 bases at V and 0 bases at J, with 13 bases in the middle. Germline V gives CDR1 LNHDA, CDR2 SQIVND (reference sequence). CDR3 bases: TGTGCCAGTAGTACTTTACAGGGTGTCTCTGGAAACACCATATATTTT. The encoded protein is CASSTLQGVSGNTIYF.

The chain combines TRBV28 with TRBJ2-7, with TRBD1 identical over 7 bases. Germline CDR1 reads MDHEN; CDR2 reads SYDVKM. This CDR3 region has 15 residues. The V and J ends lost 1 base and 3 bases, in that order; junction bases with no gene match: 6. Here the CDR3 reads CASSLLGQSLYEQYF. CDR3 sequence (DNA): TGTGCCAGCAGTTTATTGGGACAGAGCCTCTACGAGCAGTACTTC.

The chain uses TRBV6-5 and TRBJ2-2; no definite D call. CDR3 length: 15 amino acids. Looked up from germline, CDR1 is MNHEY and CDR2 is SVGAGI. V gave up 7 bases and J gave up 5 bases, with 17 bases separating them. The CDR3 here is CASIPRVQSTGELFF. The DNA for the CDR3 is TGTGCCAGCATACCCCGAGTTCAATCAACCGGGGAGCTGTTTTTT.

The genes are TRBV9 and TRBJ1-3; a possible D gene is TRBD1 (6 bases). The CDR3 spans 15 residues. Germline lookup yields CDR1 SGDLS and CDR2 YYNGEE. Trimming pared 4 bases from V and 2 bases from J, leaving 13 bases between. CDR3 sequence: CASSPRTAPGNTIYF. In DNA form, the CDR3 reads TGTGCCAGCAGCCCCCGGACAGCCCCTGGAAACACCATATATTTT.

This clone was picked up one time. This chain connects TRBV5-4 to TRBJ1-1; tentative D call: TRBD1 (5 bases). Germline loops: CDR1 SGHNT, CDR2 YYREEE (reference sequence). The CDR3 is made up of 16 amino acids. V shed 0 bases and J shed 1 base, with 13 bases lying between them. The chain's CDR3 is CASSLAAGAGNTEAFF. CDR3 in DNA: TGTGCCAGCAGCTTGGCCGCTGGGGCTGGGAACACTGAAGCTTTCTTT.

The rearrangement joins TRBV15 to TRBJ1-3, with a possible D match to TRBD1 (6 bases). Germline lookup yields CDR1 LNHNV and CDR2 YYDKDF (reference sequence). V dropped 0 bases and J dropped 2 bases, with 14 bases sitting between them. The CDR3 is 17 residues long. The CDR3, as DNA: TGTGCCACCAGCAGAGATCTGGCAGGGGCGCCTGGAAACACCATATATTTT. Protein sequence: CATSRDLAGAPGNTIYF.

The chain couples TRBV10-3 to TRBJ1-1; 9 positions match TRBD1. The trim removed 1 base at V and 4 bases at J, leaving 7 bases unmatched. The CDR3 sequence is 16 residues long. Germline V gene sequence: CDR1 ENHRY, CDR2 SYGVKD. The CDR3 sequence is CAISELPGQGFTEAFF. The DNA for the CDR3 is TGTGCCATCAGTGAGTTGCCGGGACAGGGTTTCACTGAAGCTTTCTTT.

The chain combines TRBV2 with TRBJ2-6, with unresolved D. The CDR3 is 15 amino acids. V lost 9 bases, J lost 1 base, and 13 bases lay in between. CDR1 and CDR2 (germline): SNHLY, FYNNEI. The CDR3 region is CARKKPSSGANVLTF. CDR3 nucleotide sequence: TGTGCCAGGAAAAAGCCCTCTTCTGGGGCCAACGTCCTGACTTTC. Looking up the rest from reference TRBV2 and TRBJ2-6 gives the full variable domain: EPEVTQTPSHQVTQMGQEVILRCVPISNHLYFYWYRQILGQKVEFLVSFYNNEISEKSEIFDDQFSVERPDGSNFTLKIRSTKLEDSAMYFCARKKPSSGANVLTFGAGSRLTVL.

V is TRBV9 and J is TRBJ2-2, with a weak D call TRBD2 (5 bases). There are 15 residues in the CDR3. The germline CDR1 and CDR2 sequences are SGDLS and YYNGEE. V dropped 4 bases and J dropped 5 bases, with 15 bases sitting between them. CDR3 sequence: CASSLIPIATGELFF. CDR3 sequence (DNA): TGTGCCAGCAGCCTAATTCCAATAGCGACCGGGGAGCTGTTTTTT. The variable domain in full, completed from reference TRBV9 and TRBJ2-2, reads DSGVTQTPKHLITATGQRVTLRCSPRSGDLSVYWYQQSLDQGLQFLIQYYNGEERAKGNILERFSAQQFPDLHSELNLSSLELGDSALYFCASSLIPIATGELFFGEGSRLTVL.

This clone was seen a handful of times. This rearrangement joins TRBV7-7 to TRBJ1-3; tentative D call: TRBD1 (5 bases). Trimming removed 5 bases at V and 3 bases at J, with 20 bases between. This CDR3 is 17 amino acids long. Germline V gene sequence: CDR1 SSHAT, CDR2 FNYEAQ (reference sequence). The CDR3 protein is CASSPTLGRVVGNTIYF. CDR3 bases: TGTGCCAGCAGCCCCACCCTCGGCAGGGTCGTTGGAAACACCATATATTTT. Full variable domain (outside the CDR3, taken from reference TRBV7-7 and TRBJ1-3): GAGVSQSPRYKVTKRGQDVTLRCDPISSHATLYWYQQALGQGPEFLTYFNYEAQPDKSGLPSDRFSAERPEGSISTLTIQRTEQRDSAMYRCASSPTLGRVVGNTIYFGEGSWLTVV.